The 3 T cell receptor beta chains below were found in one sample sequenced in a study of shared T cell receptors in the human thymus. Measured with immunoSEQ multiplex PCR; TCRdb has only the in-frame clones, and not every one. The table shows hundreds of thousands of clones, with 95% occurring only once. The sequenced material came from thymocytes. The receptors derive from a human donor.

The chain uses TRBV15 and TRBJ2-7; D is tentatively TRBD1 or TRBD2 (5 bases each). Trimming took off 1 base at V and 9 bases at J, with 19 bases between the two ends. Germline values: CDR1 LNHNV, CDR2 YYDKDF (reference sequence). This CDR3 has 15 residues. This CDR3 reads CATSRGRREPGGQYF. In DNA form, the CDR3 reads TGTGCCACCAGCAGAGGCCGACGGGAACCTGGGGGGCAGTACTTC.

The CDR3 is CASSFLRDRGAKTEAFF. Here the CDR3 DNA reads TGTGCCAGCAGCTTCCTCCGGGACAGGGGGGCCAAGACTGAAGCTTTCTTT. The rearrangement uses TRBV5-4 and TRBJ1-1, with TRBD1 identical over 11 bases. CDR1 is SGHNT, CDR2 YYREEE, per germline (reference sequence). This CDR3 spans 17 amino acids. V trimming: 2 bases; J trimming: 5 bases; junction bases outside the gene matches: 11.

The chain uses TRBV9 and TRBJ2-1; D tentatively fits TRBD1 or TRBD2 (8 bases each). The germline gives CDR1 SGDLS, CDR2 YYNGEE. This CDR3 spans 22 amino acids. The V end lost 0 bases, the J end lost 7 bases, and 35 bases lay between the germline ends. In DNA, the CDR3 is TGTGCCAGCAGCGTAGTAGGATGGGGACAGGTTTTGGGCGGGAGGTTCTTAAATGAGCAGTTCTTC. It codes for CASSVVGWGQVLGGRFLNEQFF.